This entry lists 10 T cell receptor beta chains sequenced from one sample in a study of blood T cell repertoires in COVID-19. Sequencing used immunoSEQ multiplex PCR; TCRdb keeps in-frame clones, though not all of them. The data hold 470,000 or so clones, with 80% to 90% observed a single time. Sequencing was carried out using peripheral blood. The receptors come from a woman in her 30s with acute or convalescent COVID-19.

On this clone: This specimen includes other DNA sequences encoding the same CDR3. The CDR3 bases are TGTGCCAGCAGCTTAGGGGCTGGGACTGAAGCTTTCTTT. Translating it yields CASSLGAGTEAFF. V is TRBV7-9 and J is TRBJ1-1; D is undetermined. Trimming shortened V by 1 base and J by 5 bases, and 8 bases separated the two germline ends. CDR1 and CDR2 from the germline V gene are SEHNR and FQNEAQ (reference sequence). The CDR3 sequence is 13 residues long.

Written as DNA, the CDR3 is TGTGCCAGCAGCCAAGACGGCGGCACCGGGGAGCTGTTTTTT. Translation: CASSQDGGTGELFF. The rearrangement uses TRBV3-1 (or the pseudogene TRBV3-2) and TRBJ2-2, with D hard to call. V lost 0 bases and J lost 4, with 6 bases in between. The CDR3 is made up of 14 amino acids. Germline V lookup: CDR1 LGHDT, CDR2 YNNKEL (reference sequence).

This clone has just a few counts. The chain uses TRBV24-1 and TRBJ1-2; 8 positions agree with TRBD1. Germline loops: CDR1 KGHDR, CDR2 SFDVKD. V was clipped by 8 bases and J by 5 bases; unmatched bases: 9. This CDR3 comprises 14 residues. The CDR3 DNA reads as TGTGCCACCAAACGAGGACAGGGAGGGTATGGCTACACCTTC. Protein product: CATKRGQGGYGYTF.

Notes on this clone: Other DNA sequences in the sample encode the same CDR3. The genes are TRBV12-3 or TRBV12-4 and TRBJ1-6; D call uncertain. V dropped 3 bases and J dropped 8 bases, with 8 bases sitting between them. The CDR3 loop spans 13 amino acids. CDR3 nucleotides: TGTGCCAGCAGTTTGAATAGAGATTCACCCCTCCACTTT. Its translation is CASSLNRDSPLHF.

V is TRBV2 and J is TRBJ1-2, with 7 bases lining up with TRBD1. Germline V gene data show CDR1 as SNHLY and CDR2 as FYNNEI. This CDR3 has 14 amino acids. Trimming at V came to 7 bases and at J to 5 bases, leaving 10 bases not matched to a gene. DNA of the CDR3: TGTGCCAGCAAGGAGGACAGGACAGAATATGGCTACACCTTC. Protein product: CASKEDRTEYGYTF.

The chain links TRBV11-2 to TRBJ2-1; 8 bases map to TRBD2. The germline V gene has CDR1 SGHAT and CDR2 FQNNGV. CDR3 length: 14 residues. The ends lost 5 bases at V and 7 bases at J; junction bases unmatched: 7. CDR3 coding DNA: TGTGCCAGCAGCCCCCGCCAGCGGGGGAATGAGCAGTTCTTC. Translating it yields CASSPRQRGNEQFF.

The chain carries TRBV19 and TRBJ2-7; maybe TRBD1 (6 bases). The CDR3 extends over 12 amino acids. The V gene's germline CDR1 is LNHDA and CDR2 SQIVND (reference sequence). Trimming cost V 2 bases and J 6 bases, with 8 bases left between them. The CDR3, as DNA: TGTGCCAGTAGTATAACAGGGCGCGAGCAGTACTTC. Protein product: CASSITGREQYF.

The chain links TRBV27 to TRBJ2-5; D is possibly TRBD1 (6 bases). This CDR3 has 12 amino acids. The V and J ends lost 7 bases and 4 bases respectively, with 10 bases between them. Germline loops: CDR1 MNHEY, CDR2 SMNVEV (reference sequence). CDR3 nucleotides: TGTGCCAGCACTGACAGGAGAGAGACCCAGTACTTC. Amino acids: CASTDRRETQYF.

This chain links TRBV27 with TRBJ2-1; D perhaps matches TRBD1 (6 bases). The CDR3 loop spans 14 amino acids. The germline V and J ends were trimmed by 3 bases and 3 bases, with 9 bases remaining between them. Germline assignment: CDR1 MNHEY and CDR2 SMNVEV (reference sequence). This CDR3 reads CASSFQGNYNEQFF. The CDR3 DNA reads as TGTGCCAGCAGTTTCCAGGGGAACTACAATGAGCAGTTCTTC.

CDR3 in DNA: TGTGCCAGCAGCGAATATGGAGGCGGGGGGGCAGGAGATACGCAGTATTTT. Its protein is CASSEYGGGGAGDTQYF. The rearrangement links TRBV13 to TRBJ2-3; 9 bases fit TRBD2. CDR1 PRHDT and CDR2 FYEKMQ come from the germline V gene (reference sequence). The ends lost 5 bases at V and 5 bases at J; junction bases unmatched: 14. The CDR3 spans 17 residues. Full variable domain (remainder filled in from reference TRBV13 and TRBJ2-3): AAGVIQSPRHLIKEKRETATLKCYPIPRHDTVYWYQQGPGQDPQFLISFYEKMQSDKGSIPDRFSAQQFSDYHSELNMSSLELGDSALYFCASSEYGGGGAGDTQYFGPGTRLTVL.